This T cell receptor (beta chain) was observed in a study of T-cell reconstitution after alpha-beta-depleted transplantation in children. In its sample, this clonotype was seen a few times. From germline, CDR1 is SGHAT and CDR2 FQNNGV. J was trimmed by 1 base and V by 5 bases; bases with no gene match: 5. The CDR3 runs 15 residues. The TCRbeta library was prepared with unique molecular identifiers. TCRdb redid the calling of the PCR reads with MiXCR, one entry per CDR3 protein. Of about 460,000 distinct CDR3 sequences listed, roughly an eighth are singletons. This chain links TRBV11-2 with TRBJ2-3; 8 nucleotides agree with TRBD1. The sequenced sample was PBMCs from the stem cell graft donor, obtained from the stem cell graft. The sequence was collected from a human donor who donated a stem cell graft to a child with combined immunodeficiency. CDR3: CASSRVGQGTDTQYF. The CDR3, as DNA: TGTGCCAGCAGCCGCGTGGGACAGGGCACAGATACGCAGTATTTT.